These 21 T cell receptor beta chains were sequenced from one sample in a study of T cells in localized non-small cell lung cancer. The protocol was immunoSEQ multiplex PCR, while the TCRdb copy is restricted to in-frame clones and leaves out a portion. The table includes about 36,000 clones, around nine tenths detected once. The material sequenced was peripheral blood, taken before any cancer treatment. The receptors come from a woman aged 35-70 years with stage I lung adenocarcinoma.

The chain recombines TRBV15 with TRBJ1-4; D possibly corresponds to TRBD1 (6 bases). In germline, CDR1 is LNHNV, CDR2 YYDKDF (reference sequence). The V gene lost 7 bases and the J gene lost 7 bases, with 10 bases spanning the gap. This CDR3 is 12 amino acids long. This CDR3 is CATTQGREKLFF. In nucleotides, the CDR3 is TGTGCCACCACCCAGGGGCGTGAAAAACTGTTTTTT. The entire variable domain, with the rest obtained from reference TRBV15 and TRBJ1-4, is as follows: DAMVIQNPRYQVTQFGKPVTLSCSQTLNHNVMYWYQQKSSQAPKLLFHYYDKDFNNEADTPDNFQSRRPNTSFCFLDIRSPGLGDTAMYLCATTQGREKLFFGSGTQLSVL.

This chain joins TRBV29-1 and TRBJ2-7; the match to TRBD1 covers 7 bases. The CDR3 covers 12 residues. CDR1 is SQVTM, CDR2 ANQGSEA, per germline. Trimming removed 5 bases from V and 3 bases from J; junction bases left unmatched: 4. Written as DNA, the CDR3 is TGCAGCGTTTTCCGGGACAGCTACGAGCAGTACTTC. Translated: CSVFRDSYEQYF.

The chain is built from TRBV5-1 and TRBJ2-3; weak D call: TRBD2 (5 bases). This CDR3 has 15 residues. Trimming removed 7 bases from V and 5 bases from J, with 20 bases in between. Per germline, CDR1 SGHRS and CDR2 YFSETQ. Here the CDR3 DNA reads TGCGCCAGCCGCTCAGCGGTCTCTCGTGGAGATACGCAGTATTTT. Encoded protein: CASRSAVSRGDTQYF.

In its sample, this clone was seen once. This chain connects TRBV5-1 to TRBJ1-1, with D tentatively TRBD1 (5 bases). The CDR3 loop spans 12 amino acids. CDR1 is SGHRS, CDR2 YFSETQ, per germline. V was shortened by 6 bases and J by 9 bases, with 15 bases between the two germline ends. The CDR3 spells CASTLGAEKAFF. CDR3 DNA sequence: TGCGCCAGCACCCTTGGGGCCGAGAAAGCTTTCTTT.

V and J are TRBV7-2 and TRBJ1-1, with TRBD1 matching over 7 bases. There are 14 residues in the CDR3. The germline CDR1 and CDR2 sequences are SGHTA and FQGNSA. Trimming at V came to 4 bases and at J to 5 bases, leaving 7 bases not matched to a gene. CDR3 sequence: CASSSDRARTEAFF. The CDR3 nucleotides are TGTGCCAGCAGCTCTGACAGGGCCCGGACTGAAGCTTTCTTT.

The CDR3 loop is CASRPLGGAFGNTIYF. DNA for the CDR3: TGTGCCAGCCGACCCCTGGGGGGGGCATTTGGAAACACCATATATTTT. The chain recombines TRBV7-9 with TRBJ1-3; weak D call: TRBD1 (6 bases). In germline, CDR1 is SEHNR, CDR2 FQNEAQ (reference sequence). Trimming left V 8 bases short and J 3 bases short, with 20 bases between. The CDR3 length is 16 residues.

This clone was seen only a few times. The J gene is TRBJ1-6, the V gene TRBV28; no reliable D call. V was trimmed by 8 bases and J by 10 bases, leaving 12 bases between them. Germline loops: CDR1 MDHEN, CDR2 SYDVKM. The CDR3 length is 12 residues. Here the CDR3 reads CASGPGLSPLHF. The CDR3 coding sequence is TGTGCCAGCGGACCGGGGTTATCACCCCTCCACTTT.

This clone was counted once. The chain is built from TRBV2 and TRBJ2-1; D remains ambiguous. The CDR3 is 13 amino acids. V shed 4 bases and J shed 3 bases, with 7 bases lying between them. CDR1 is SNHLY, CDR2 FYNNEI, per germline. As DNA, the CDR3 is TGTGCCAGCAGTGCGGAGAACTACAATGAGCAGTTCTTC. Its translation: CASSAENYNEQFF.

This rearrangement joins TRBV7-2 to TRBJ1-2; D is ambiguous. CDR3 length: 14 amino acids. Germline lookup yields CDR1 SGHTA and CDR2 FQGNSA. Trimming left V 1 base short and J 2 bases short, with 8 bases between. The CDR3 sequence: CASSLDYRNYGYTF. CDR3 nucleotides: TGTGCCAGCAGCTTAGACTACCGAAACTATGGCTACACCTTC.

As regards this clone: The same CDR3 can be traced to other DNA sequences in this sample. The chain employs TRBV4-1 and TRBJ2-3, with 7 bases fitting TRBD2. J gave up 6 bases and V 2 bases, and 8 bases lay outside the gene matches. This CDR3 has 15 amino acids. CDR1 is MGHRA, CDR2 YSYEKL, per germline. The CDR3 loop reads CASSQLGGGGDTQYF. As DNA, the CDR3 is TGCGCCAGCAGCCAACTAGGCGGGGGTGGCGATACGCAGTATTTT.

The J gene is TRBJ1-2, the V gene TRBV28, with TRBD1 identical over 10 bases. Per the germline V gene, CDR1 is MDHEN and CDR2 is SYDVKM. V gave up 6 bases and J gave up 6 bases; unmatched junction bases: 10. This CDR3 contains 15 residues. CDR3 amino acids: CASRTSTGGANGYTF. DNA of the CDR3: TGTGCCAGCAGGACTTCGACAGGGGGCGCAAATGGCTACACCTTC.

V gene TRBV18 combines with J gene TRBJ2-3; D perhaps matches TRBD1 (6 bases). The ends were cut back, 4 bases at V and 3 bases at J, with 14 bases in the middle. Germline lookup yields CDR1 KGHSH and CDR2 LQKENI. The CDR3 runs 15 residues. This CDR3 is CASSRYNRVTDTQYF. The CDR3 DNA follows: TGTGCCAGCTCACGATACAACAGGGTAACAGATACGCAGTATTTT. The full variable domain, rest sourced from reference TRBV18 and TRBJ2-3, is NAGVMQNPRHLVRRRGQEARLRCSPMKGHSHVYWYRQLPEEGLKFMVYLQKENIIDESGMPKERFSAEFPKEGPSILRIQQVVRGDSAAYFCASSRYNRVTDTQYFGPGTRLTVL.

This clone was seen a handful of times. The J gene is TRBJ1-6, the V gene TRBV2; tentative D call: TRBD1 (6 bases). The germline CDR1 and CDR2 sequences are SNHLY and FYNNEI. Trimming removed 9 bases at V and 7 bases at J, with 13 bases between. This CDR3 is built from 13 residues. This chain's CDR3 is CASRTVGNSPLHF. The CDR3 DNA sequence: TGTGCCAGTCGGACAGTAGGGAATTCACCCCTCCACTTT.

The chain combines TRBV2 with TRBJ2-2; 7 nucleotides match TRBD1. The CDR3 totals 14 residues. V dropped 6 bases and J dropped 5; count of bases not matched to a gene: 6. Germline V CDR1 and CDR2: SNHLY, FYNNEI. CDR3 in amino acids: CASSRQGVTGELFF. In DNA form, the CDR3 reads TGTGCCAGCAGCCGACAGGGTGTAACCGGGGAGCTGTTTTTT.

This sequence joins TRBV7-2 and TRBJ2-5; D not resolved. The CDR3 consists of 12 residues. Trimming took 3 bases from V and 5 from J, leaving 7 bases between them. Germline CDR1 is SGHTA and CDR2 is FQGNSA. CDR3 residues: CASSFSRETQYF. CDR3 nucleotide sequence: TGTGCCAGCAGCTTTAGTAGGGAGACCCAGTACTTC. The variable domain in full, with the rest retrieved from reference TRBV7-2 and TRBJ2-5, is GAGVSQSPSNKVTEKGKDVELRCDPISGHTALYWYRQSLGQGLEFLIYFQGNSAPDKSGLPSDRFSAERTGGSVSTLTIQRTQQEDSAVYLCASSFSRETQYFGPGTRLLVL.

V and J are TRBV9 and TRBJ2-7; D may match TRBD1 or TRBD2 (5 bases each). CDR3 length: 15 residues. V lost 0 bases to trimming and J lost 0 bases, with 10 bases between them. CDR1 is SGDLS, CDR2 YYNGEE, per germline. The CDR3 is CASSVGGSSSYEQYF. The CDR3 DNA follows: TGTGCCAGCAGCGTAGGGGGGTCGAGCTCCTACGAGCAGTACTTC.

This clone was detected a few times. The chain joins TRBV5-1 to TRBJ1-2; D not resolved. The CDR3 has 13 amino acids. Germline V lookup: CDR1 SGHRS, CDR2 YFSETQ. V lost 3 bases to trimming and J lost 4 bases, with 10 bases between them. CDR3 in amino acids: CASSSDGRYGYTF. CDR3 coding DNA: TGCGCCAGCAGCTCGGACGGCCGCTATGGCTACACCTTC.

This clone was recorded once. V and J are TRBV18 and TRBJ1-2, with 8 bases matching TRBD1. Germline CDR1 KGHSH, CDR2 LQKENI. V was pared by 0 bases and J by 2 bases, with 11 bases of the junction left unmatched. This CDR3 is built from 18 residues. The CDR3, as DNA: TGTGCCAGCTCACCACCGGCGGGACAGGTCTTCGCGAACTATGGCTACACCTTC. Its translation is CASSPPAGQVFANYGYTF.

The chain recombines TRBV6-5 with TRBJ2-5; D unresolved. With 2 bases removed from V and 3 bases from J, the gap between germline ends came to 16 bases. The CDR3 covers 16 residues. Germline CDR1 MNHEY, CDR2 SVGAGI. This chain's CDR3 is CASSYSSLLNEETQYF. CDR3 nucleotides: TGTGCCAGCAGTTACAGCAGCCTCCTCAATGAAGAGACCCAGTACTTC.

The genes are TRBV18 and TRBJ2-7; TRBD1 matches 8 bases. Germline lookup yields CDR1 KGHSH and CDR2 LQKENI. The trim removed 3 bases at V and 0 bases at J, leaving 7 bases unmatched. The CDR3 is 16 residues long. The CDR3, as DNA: TGTGCCAGCTCACCTCGCCTGGGACAGGCCTCCTACGAGCAGTACTTC. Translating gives CASSPRLGQASYEQYF.

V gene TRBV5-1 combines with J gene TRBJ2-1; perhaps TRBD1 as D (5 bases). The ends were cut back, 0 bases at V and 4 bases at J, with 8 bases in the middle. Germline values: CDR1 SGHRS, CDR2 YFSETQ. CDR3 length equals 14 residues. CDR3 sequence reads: CASSLGQNYNEQFF. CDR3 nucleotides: TGCGCCAGCAGCTTGGGACAGAATTACAATGAGCAGTTCTTC.